Presented here are 30 T cell receptor beta chains from one specimen sequenced in a study of cytomegalovirus exposure and HLA in healthy donors. The PCR had 60 Vbeta and 13 Jbeta primers. The assay was immunoSEQ multiplex PCR, and TCRdb's table has in-frame clones only and misses some. Among some 90,000 clones listed, under 85% were seen once. Sequenced sample: PBMCs. All receptors derive from a man aged 25-40 years in good health and CMV-seronegative.

This clone has only a few counts. The rearrangement uses TRBV7-2 and TRBJ1-5, with D hard to call. The CDR3 consists of 15 residues. In germline, CDR1 is SGHTA, CDR2 FQGNSA. V was shortened by 0 bases and J by 6 bases, with 12 bases between the two germline ends. CDR3 loop: CASSLALGEGQPQHF. DNA of the CDR3: TGTGCCAGCAGCTTAGCGCTGGGAGAGGGTCAGCCCCAGCATTTT. The full variable domain, rest sourced from reference TRBV7-2 and TRBJ1-5, is GAGVSQSPSNKVTEKGKDVELRCDPISGHTALYWYRQSLGQGLEFLIYFQGNSAPDKSGLPSDRFSAERTGGSVSTLTIQRTQQEDSAVYLCASSLALGEGQPQHFGDGTRLSIL.

The sample holds one count of this clone. The chain uses TRBV6-5 and TRBJ2-7; 10 nucleotides line up with TRBD1. CDR1 and CDR2 from the germline V gene are MNHEY and SVGAGI. Trimming removed 6 bases from V and 7 bases from J; junction bases left unmatched: 12. There are 15 residues in the CDR3. DNA for the CDR3: TGTGCCAGCAGCCCCCCAAGGGACAGGGGTTGGGAGCAGTACTTC. It is translated as CASSPPRDRGWEQYF.

This chain uses TRBV19 with TRBJ1-1, with 7 bases that match TRBD1. Germline CDR1 LNHDA, CDR2 SQIVND (reference sequence). V gave up 7 bases and J gave up 5 bases; unmatched junction bases: 16. This CDR3 is built from 16 residues. The CDR3 DNA reads as TGTGCCAGTACCACCTCTCGACAGGGTGTGAGGACTGAAGCTTTCTTT. Amino acid sequence: CASTTSRQGVRTEAFF. Together with reference TRBV19 and TRBJ1-1, the CDR3 gives the full variable domain: DGGITQSPKYLFRKEGQNVTLSCEQNLNHDAMYWYRQDPGQGLRLIYYSQIVNDFQKGDIAEGYSVSREKKESFPLTVTSAQKNPTAFYLCASTTSRQGVRTEAFFGQGTRLTVV.

This clone occurred a few times. This chain uses TRBV11-3 with TRBJ1-1, with D maybe TRBD1 (6 bases). Per the germline V gene, CDR1 is SGHNT and CDR2 is YENEEA. V was cut by 1 base and J by 5 bases, with 17 bases left in between. The CDR3 loop spans 16 amino acids. The CDR3 bases are TGTGCCAGCAGCTTAGTAGGAGGGGGGGCGCGGACTGAAGCTTTCTTT. Translating it yields CASSLVGGGARTEAFF.

V is TRBV19 and J is TRBJ2-4; 8 nucleotides agree with TRBD1. Germline V CDR1 and CDR2: LNHDA, SQIVND (reference sequence). CDR3 size: 14 residues. The junction had 9 bases not matched to a gene; V was cut back by 9 bases and J by 5 bases. CDR3 sequence: CASRDRSFENIQYF. The CDR3 coding sequence is TGTGCCAGCCGGGACAGGAGCTTTGAAAACATTCAGTACTTC.

The chain is built from TRBV5-1 and TRBJ1-2; TRBD1 agrees at 9 bases. The length of the CDR3 is 18 residues. The V and J ends lost 4 bases and 6 bases, in that order; junction bases with no gene match: 19. The germline V gene encodes CDR1 SGHRS and CDR2 YFSETQ. CDR3 region: CASSPQPTSSQGADGYTF. CDR3 sequence (DNA): TGCGCCAGCAGCCCTCAACCCACCAGCTCACAGGGGGCGGATGGCTACACCTTC.

The chain recombines TRBV5-4 with TRBJ2-3; possibly TRBD2 for D (5 bases). Trimming left V 4 bases short and J 5 bases short, with 11 bases between. CDR1 SGHNT and CDR2 YYREEE come from the germline V gene (reference sequence). The CDR3 sequence is 13 residues long. The CDR3 DNA is TGTGCCAGCAGCAGGACTGGGGAAGATACGCAGTATTTT. Translated, it gives CASSRTGEDTQYF.

The chain joins TRBV13 to TRBJ1-3, with unresolved D. The CDR3 contains 14 residues. Per the germline V gene, CDR1 is PRHDT and CDR2 is FYEKMQ (reference sequence). V was shortened by 1 base and J by 2 bases, with 6 bases between the two germline ends. The DNA for the CDR3 is TGTGCCAGCAGCTTAGAGTCGGCTGGAAACACCATATATTTT. Translation gives CASSLESAGNTIYF.

The DNA of the CDR3 is TGTGCCAGCAAAACCACCAGGGATCGGGTTGATCAGCCCCAGCATTTT. Translated, it gives CASKTTRDRVDQPQHF. The chain is built from TRBV28 and TRBJ1-5; tentatively, D is TRBD1 (5 bases). Between the trimmed V and J ends, which lost 7 bases and 5 bases, there was a span of 21 bases. This CDR3 contains 16 residues. Germline V CDR1 and CDR2: MDHEN, SYDVKM. Full variable domain (rest looked up from reference TRBV28 and TRBJ1-5): DVKVTQSSRYLVKRTGEKVFLECVQDMDHENMFWYRQDPGLGLRLIYFSYDVKMKEKGDIPEGYSVSREKKERFSLILESASTNQTSMYLCASKTTRDRVDQPQHFGDGTRLSIL.

V and J are TRBV7-9 and TRBJ1-2; 9 positions match TRBD1. From germline, CDR1 is SEHNR and CDR2 FQNEAQ (reference sequence). The CDR3 is 16 amino acids. V gave up 3 bases and J gave up 0 bases; unmatched junction bases: 5. CDR3 in amino acids: CASSFRTGVTNYGYTF. DNA for the CDR3: TGTGCCAGCAGCTTTCGGACAGGGGTAACTAACTATGGCTACACCTTC.

The chain combines TRBV7-2 with TRBJ1-5; 8 bases fit TRBD1. This CDR3 has 15 residues. The ends lost 1 base at V and 5 bases at J; junction bases unmatched: 4. Germline CDR1 is SGHTA and CDR2 is FQGNSA. The CDR3 reads CASSLEQGEHQPQHF. Written as DNA, the CDR3 is TGTGCCAGCAGCTTAGAACAGGGGGAACATCAGCCCCAGCATTTT.

V and J are TRBV6-5 and TRBJ1-1, with D hard to call. Trimming stripped 7 bases from V and 11 bases from J, with 20 bases between. This CDR3 is built from 13 residues. Germline CDR1 is MNHEY and CDR2 is SVGAGI. The CDR3 here is CASIKGGGNWAFF. The CDR3 DNA is TGTGCCAGCATCAAAGGAGGTGGAAATTGGGCTTTCTTT.

The chain employs TRBV30 and TRBJ1-2; 7 nucleotides align to TRBD1. The CDR3 consists of 12 residues. From germline, CDR1 is GTSNPN and CDR2 SVGIG (reference sequence). After removal of 2 bases from V and 7 bases from J, the junction contained 4 bases not matched to a gene. This CDR3 reads CAWSIRGLGYTF. CDR3 in DNA: TGTGCCTGGAGTATAAGGGGGCTTGGCTACACCTTC.

V usage is TRBV6-4 and J usage is TRBJ2-2; TRBD2 matches at 8 bases. V was pared by 5 bases and J by 1 base, with 6 bases of the junction left unmatched. In germline, CDR1 is MRHNA, CDR2 SNTAGT. The CDR3 consists of 16 residues. The CDR3 DNA sequence: TGTGCCAGCAGTAAACTAGCGGCGCAGAACACCGGGGAGCTGTTTTTT. Its translation: CASSKLAAQNTGELFF.

The genes are TRBV30 and TRBJ1-2; 8 bases agree with TRBD1. CDR1 and CDR2 from the germline V gene are GTSNPN and SVGIG (reference sequence). Trimming took 3 bases from V and 4 from J; bases not matched to a gene: 16. This CDR3 is 17 amino acids long. The CDR3 DNA reads TGTGCCTGGAGGCGTCCCAGGGGGCGCATGTCCTTCTATGGCTACACCTTC. The encoded protein is CAWRRPRGRMSFYGYTF.

This chain uses TRBV5-4 with TRBJ1-1, with 8 bases aligning to TRBD1. This CDR3 contains 14 residues. V lost 5 bases to trimming and J lost 3 bases; unmatched junction nucleotides: 6. The germline CDR1 and CDR2 sequences are SGHNT and YYREEE (reference sequence). The CDR3 here is CASRTQGADTEAFF. CDR3 DNA sequence: TGTGCCAGCAGGACGCAGGGGGCGGACACTGAAGCTTTCTTT.

The genes are TRBV2 and TRBJ2-2; TRBD2 might be the D (5 bases). The CDR3 runs to 14 residues. Trimming left V 4 bases short and J 6 bases short, with 12 bases between. Germline V gene data show CDR1 as SNHLY and CDR2 as FYNNEI. CDR3 in DNA: TGTGCCAGCAGTGTCGCAGGCGGGTCCGGGGAGCTGTTTTTT. Translated: CASSVAGGSGELFF.

This clone was found a few times. The CDR3 region is CASSSTENTEAFF. In DNA form, the CDR3 reads TGCGCCAGCAGTTCCACAGAGAACACTGAAGCTTTCTTT. The V and J genes are TRBV5-1 and TRBJ1-1, with D unresolved. Trimming left V 5 bases short and J 1 base short, with 9 bases between. From germline, CDR1 is SGHRS and CDR2 YFSETQ. The CDR3 is made up of 13 amino acids.

The chain carries TRBV5-1 and TRBJ2-2; 7 bases agree with TRBD1. The germline CDR1 and CDR2 sequences are SGHRS and YFSETQ. The CDR3 is made up of 17 amino acids. The trim removed 4 bases at V and 6 bases at J, leaving 15 bases unmatched. CDR3 DNA sequence: TGCGCCAGCAGCCTACCTGGGACAGCGCTTGAGCCCGGGGAGCTGTTTTTT. Translating gives CASSLPGTALEPGELFF. Variable domain in full (rest from reference TRBV5-1 and TRBJ2-2): KAGVTQTPRYLIKTRGQQVTLSCSPISGHRSVSWYQQTPGQGLQFLFEYFSETQRNKGNFPGRFSGRQFSNSRSEMNVSTLELGDSALYLCASSLPGTALEPGELFFGEGSRLTVL.

The chain employs TRBV28 and TRBJ1-1; D unresolved. Germline-derived CDR1 and CDR2 are MDHEN and SYDVKM. The CDR3 is 13 amino acids. V gave up 2 bases and J gave up 3 bases, with 7 bases separating them. In DNA form, the CDR3 reads TGTGCCAGCAGTTTAAACAGTTACACTGAAGCTTTCTTT. It translates to CASSLNSYTEAFF.

This chain joins TRBV18 and TRBJ2-7; D is perhaps TRBD1 (6 bases). V was shortened by 1 base and J by 2 bases, with 12 bases between the two germline ends. Germline V gene lookup returns CDR1 KGHSH and CDR2 LQKENI. There are 15 residues in the CDR3. CDR3 region: CASSPLLGQTYEQYF. The CDR3 nucleotides are TGTGCCAGCTCACCACTCCTCGGACAGACCTACGAGCAGTACTTC.

This clone was seen a few times. The chain carries TRBV5-4 and TRBJ2-5, with 16 bases fitting TRBD2. Germline trimming cut 6 bases from V and 5 bases from J; bases unmatched to any gene: 10. CDR3 size: 17 residues. Germline loops: CDR1 SGHNT, CDR2 YYREEE (reference sequence). For the CDR3, the DNA is TGTGCCAGCACCATGGGACTAGCGGGGGGGCCGGGGGAGACCCAGTACTTC. Protein: CASTMGLAGGPGETQYF.

V usage is TRBV5-1 and J usage is TRBJ2-7; weak D call: TRBD1 (5 bases). Germline-derived CDR1 and CDR2 are SGHRS and YFSETQ. This CDR3 has 15 residues. V was pared by 0 bases and J by 6 bases, with 16 bases between. The CDR3 reads CASSLASTVPLEQYF. CDR3 coding DNA: TGCGCCAGCAGCTTGGCCTCGACAGTTCCCCTCGAGCAGTACTTC.

A few counts support this clone. The CDR3 loop is CASSPGEGYGYTF. CDR3 DNA sequence: TGTGCCAGCAGCCCAGGGGAGGGGTATGGCTACACCTTC. V and J are TRBV7-9 and TRBJ1-2, with D tentatively TRBD1 (6 bases). V lost 5 bases, J lost 5 bases, and 12 bases lay in between. The germline V gene has CDR1 SEHNR and CDR2 FQNEAQ (reference sequence). This CDR3 spans 13 amino acids.

This chain connects TRBV25-1 to TRBJ1-5, with D hard to call. The CDR3 consists of 12 residues. Trimming left V 6 bases short and J 9 bases short, with 12 bases between. Germline CDR1 is MGHDK and CDR2 is SYGVNS. Here the CDR3 reads CASRKIPRPQHF. The CDR3 nucleotides are TGTGCCAGCAGAAAAATCCCGAGGCCCCAGCATTTT. The whole variable domain, remainder taken from reference TRBV25-1 and TRBJ1-5, is EADIYQTPRYLVIGTGKKITLECSQTMGHDKMYWYQQDPGMELHLIHYSYGVNSTEKGDLSSESTVSRIRTEHFPLTLESARPSHTSQYLCASRKIPRPQHFGDGTRLSIL.

This chain connects TRBV30 to TRBJ1-2; D may be TRBD1 (5 bases). Trimming shortened V by 6 bases and J by 10 bases, and 12 bases separated the two germline ends. Germline V gene lookup returns CDR1 GTSNPN and CDR2 SVGIG (reference sequence). This CDR3 is built from 10 residues. CDR3 amino acids: CACWGGVYTF. DNA for the CDR3: TGTGCCTGTTGGGGGGGAGTCTACACCTTC.

The table lists this clone with a count of one. This chain connects TRBV5-1 to TRBJ2-2; D remains unclear. This CDR3 comprises 13 residues. From germline, CDR1 is SGHRS and CDR2 YFSETQ. Trimming took off 0 bases at V and 6 bases at J, with 6 bases between the two ends. The CDR3 sequence: CASSLDGPGELFF. The CDR3, as DNA: TGCGCCAGCAGCTTGGATGGGCCCGGGGAGCTGTTTTTT.

Only a few counts were recorded for this clone. CDR3 loop: CASSFGEGGFGTGELFF. The CDR3 DNA sequence: TGCGCCAGCAGCTTCGGTGAGGGCGGCTTCGGGACCGGGGAGCTGTTTTTT. The chain couples TRBV5-1 to TRBJ2-2, with D possibly matching TRBD2 (5 bases). Germline CDR1 SGHRS, CDR2 YFSETQ. The CDR3 loop spans 17 amino acids. V dropped 2 bases and J dropped 5 bases, with 19 bases sitting between them.

V gene TRBV18 combines with J gene TRBJ1-4; D gene uncertain. The CDR3 has 13 residues. Trimming removed 1 base from V and 7 bases from J, with 7 bases in between. The germline V gene encodes CDR1 KGHSH and CDR2 LQKENI. This chain's CDR3 is CASSPLSGEKLFF. CDR3 in DNA: TGTGCCAGCTCACCACTCAGTGGTGAAAAACTGTTTTTT.

This clone was seen more than once but under ten times. This chain links TRBV7-8 with TRBJ1-4, with no clear D. The CDR3 extends over 14 amino acids. Germline CDR1 is SGHVS and CDR2 is FQNEAQ. Trimming stripped 1 base from V and 13 bases from J, with 16 bases between. Here the CDR3 reads CASSLVAGRLLLFF. Here the CDR3 DNA reads TGTGCCAGCAGCTTAGTTGCCGGGAGATTACTACTGTTTTTT.